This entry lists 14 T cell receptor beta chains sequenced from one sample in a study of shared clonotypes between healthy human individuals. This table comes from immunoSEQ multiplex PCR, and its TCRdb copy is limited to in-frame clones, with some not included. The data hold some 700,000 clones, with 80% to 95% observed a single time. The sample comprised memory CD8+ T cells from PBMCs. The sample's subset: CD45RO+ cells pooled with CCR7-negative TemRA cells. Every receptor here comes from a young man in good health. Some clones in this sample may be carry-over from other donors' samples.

The CDR3 loop is CASSFPTSYDTDTQYF. In DNA form, the CDR3 reads TGTGCCAGCTCCTTCCCCACTAGCTACGACACAGATACGCAGTATTTT. This sequence joins TRBV28 and TRBJ2-3; D is possibly TRBD2 (6 bases). The CDR3 length is 16 residues. Trimming pared 8 bases from V and 2 bases from J, leaving 20 bases between. The V gene's germline CDR1 is MDHEN and CDR2 SYDVKM.

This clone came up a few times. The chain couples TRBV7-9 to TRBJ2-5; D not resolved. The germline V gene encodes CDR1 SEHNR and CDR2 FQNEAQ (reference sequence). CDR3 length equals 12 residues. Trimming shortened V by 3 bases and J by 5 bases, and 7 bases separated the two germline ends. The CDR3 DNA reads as TGTGCCAGCAGCTTGTCGTTGGAGACCCAGTACTTC. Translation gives CASSLSLETQYF.

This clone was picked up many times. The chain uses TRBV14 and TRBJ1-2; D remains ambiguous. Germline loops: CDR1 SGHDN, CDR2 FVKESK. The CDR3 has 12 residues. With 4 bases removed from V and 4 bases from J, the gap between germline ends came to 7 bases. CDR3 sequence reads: CASSLGLYGYTF. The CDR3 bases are TGTGCCAGCAGCCTAGGCCTCTATGGCTACACCTTC.

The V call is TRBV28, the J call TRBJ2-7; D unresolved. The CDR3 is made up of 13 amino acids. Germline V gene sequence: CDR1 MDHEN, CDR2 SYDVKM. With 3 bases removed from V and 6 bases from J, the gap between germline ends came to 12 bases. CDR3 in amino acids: CASSLGSWGEQYF. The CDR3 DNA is TGTGCCAGCAGTTTGGGTTCATGGGGCGAGCAGTACTTC.

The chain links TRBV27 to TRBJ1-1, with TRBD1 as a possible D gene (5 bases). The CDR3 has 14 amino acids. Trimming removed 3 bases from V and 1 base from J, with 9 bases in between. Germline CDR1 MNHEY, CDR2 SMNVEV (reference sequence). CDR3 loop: CASSFDGQNTEAFF. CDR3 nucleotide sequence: TGTGCCAGCAGTTTTGACGGACAGAACACTGAAGCTTTCTTT.

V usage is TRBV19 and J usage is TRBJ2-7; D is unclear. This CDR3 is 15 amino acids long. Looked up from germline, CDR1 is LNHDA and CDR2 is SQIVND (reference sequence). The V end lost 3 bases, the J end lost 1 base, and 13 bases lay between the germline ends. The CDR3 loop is CASSIGSGRSYEQYF. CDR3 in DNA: TGTGCCAGTAGTATCGGTTCGGGCCGATCCTACGAGCAGTACTTC.

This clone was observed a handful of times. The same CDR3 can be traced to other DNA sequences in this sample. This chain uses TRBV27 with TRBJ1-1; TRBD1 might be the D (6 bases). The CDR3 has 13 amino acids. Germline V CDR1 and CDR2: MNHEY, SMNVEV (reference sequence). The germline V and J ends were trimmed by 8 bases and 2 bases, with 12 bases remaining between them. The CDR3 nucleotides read TGTGCCAGCTCGCTCAGGGGCAACACTGAAGCTTTCTTT. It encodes CASSLRGNTEAFF.

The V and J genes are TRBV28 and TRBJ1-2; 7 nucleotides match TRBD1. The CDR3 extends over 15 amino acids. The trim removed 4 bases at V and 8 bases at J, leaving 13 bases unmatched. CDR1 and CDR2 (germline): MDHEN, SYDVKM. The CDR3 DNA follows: TGTGCCAGCAGTTCATCTTTGGAGGGGGCGCGGGGCTACACCTTC. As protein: CASSSSLEGARGYTF.

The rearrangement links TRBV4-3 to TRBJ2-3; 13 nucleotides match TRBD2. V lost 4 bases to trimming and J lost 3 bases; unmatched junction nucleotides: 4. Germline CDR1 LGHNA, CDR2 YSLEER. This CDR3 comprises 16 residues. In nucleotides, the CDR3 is TGCGCCAGCAGCCCGGGACTAGCGGGAAATACAGATACGCAGTATTTT. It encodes CASSPGLAGNTDTQYF.

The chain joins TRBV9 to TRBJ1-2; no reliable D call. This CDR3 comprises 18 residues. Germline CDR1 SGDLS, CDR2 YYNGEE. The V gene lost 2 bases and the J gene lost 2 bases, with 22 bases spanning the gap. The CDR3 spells CASSVIRSEEVRNYGYTF. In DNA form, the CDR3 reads TGTGCCAGCAGCGTTATAAGGAGCGAGGAAGTACGAAACTATGGCTACACCTTC. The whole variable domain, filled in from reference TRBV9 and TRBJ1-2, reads DSGVTQTPKHLITATGQRVTLRCSPRSGDLSVYWYQQSLDQGLQFLIQYYNGEERAKGNILERFSAQQFPDLHSELNLSSLELGDSALYFCASSVIRSEEVRNYGYTFGSGTRLTVV.

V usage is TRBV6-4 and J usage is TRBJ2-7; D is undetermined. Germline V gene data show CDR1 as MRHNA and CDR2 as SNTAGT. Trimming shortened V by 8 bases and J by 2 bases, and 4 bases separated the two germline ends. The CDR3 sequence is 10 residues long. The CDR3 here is CASLPYEQYF. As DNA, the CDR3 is TGTGCCAGCCTTCCCTACGAGCAGTACTTC.

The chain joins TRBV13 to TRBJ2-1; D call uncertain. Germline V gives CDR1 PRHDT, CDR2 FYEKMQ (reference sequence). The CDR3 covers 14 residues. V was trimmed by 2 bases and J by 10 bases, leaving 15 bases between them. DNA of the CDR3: TGTGCCAGCAGCTTAATCTCCCCTCGCAACGAGCAGTTCTTC. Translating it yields CASSLISPRNEQFF. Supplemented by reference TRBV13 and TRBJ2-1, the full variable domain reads AAGVIQSPRHLIKEKRETATLKCYPIPRHDTVYWYQQGPGQDPQFLISFYEKMQSDKGSIPDRFSAQQFSDYHSELNMSSLELGDSALYFCASSLISPRNEQFFGPGTRLTVL.

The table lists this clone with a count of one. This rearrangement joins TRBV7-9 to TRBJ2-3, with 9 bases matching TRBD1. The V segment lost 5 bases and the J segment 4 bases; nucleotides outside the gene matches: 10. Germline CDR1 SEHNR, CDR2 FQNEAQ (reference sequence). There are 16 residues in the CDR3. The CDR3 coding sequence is TGTGCCAGCAGCCCCGGGACAGGGTCATTAGCAGATACGCAGTATTTT. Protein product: CASSPGTGSLADTQYF.

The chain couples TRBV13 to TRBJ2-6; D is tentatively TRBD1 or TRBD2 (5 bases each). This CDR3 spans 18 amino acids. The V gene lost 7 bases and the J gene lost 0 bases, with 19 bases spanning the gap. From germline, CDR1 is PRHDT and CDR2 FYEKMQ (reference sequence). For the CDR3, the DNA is TGTGCCAGCAACCAATGGGGCTCTGGGAGCTCTGGGGCCAACGTCCTGACTTTC. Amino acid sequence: CASNQWGSGSSGANVLTF.